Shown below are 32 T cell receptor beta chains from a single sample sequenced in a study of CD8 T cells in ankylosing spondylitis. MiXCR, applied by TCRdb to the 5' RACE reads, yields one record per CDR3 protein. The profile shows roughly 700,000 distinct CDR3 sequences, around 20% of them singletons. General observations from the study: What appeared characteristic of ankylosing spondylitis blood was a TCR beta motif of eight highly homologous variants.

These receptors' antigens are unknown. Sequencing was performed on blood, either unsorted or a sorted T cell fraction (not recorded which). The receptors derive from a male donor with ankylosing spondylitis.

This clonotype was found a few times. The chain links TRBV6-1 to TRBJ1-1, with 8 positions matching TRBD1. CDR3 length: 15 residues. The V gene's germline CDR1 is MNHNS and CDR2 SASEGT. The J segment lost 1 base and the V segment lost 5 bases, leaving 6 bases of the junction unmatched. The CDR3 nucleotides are TGTGCCAGCAGTCCCGGGGGGACAGGGAACACTGAAGCTTTCTTT. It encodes CASSPGGTGNTEAFF.

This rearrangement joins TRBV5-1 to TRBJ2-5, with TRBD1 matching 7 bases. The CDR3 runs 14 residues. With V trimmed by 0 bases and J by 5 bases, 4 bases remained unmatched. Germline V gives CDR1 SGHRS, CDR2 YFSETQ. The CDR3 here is CASSLADRVETQYF. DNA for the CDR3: TGCGCCAGCAGCTTGGCCGACAGGGTGGAGACCCAGTACTTC.

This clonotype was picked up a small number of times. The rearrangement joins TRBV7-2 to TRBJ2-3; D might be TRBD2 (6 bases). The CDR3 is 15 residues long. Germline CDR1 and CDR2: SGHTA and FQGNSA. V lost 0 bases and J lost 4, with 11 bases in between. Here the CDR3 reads CASSLALASADTQYF. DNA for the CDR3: TGTGCCAGCAGCTTAGCGCTGGCTAGCGCAGATACGCAGTATTTT.

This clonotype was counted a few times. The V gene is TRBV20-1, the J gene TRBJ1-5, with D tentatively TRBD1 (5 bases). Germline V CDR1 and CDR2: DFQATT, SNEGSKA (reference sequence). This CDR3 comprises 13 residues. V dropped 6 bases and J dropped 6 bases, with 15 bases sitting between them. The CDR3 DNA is TGCAGTGCCCACGCGGGAGGGGTTCAGCCCCAGCATTTT. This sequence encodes CSAHAGGVQPQHF.

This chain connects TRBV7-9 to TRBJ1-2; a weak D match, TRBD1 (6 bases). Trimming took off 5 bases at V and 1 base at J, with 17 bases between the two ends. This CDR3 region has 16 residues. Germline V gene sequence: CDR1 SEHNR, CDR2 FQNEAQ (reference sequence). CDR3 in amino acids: CASSRSPARGNYGYTF. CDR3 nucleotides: TGTGCCAGCAGCCGCAGCCCGGCCAGGGGTAACTATGGCTACACCTTC.

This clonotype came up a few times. Written as DNA, the CDR3 is TGCGCCAGCAGCCAGACAGGTCCCCCCTACGAGCAGTACTTC. Its translation: CASSQTGPPYEQYF. The chain employs TRBV4-1 and TRBJ2-7; tentative D call: TRBD1 (6 bases). Germline loops: CDR1 MGHRA, CDR2 YSYEKL. Trimming shortened V by 3 bases and J by 2 bases, and 11 bases separated the two germline ends. The CDR3 has 14 residues.

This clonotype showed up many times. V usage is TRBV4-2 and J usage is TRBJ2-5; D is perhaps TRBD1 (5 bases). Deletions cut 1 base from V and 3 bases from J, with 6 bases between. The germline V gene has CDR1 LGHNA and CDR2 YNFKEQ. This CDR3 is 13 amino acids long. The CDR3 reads CASSQAGKETQYF. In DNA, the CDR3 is TGTGCCAGCAGCCAAGCAGGGAAAGAGACCCAGTACTTC.

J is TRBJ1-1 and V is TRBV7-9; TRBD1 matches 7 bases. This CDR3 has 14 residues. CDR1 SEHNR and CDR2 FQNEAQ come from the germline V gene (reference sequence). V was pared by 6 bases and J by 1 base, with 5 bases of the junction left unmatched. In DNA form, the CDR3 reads TGTGCCAGCAGACCCGGACAGGCGAACACTGAAGCTTTCTTT. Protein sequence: CASRPGQANTEAFF.

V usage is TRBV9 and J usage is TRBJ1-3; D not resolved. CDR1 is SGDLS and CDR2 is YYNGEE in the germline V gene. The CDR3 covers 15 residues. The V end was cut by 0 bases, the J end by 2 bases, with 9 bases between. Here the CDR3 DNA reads TGTGCCAGCAGCGTAGACGGACTAACTGGAAACACCATATATTTT. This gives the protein CASSVDGLTGNTIYF.

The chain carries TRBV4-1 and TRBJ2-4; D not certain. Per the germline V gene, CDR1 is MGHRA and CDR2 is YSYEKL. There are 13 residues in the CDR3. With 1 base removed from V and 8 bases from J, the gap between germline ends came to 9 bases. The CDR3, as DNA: TGCGCCAGCAGCCAAGCCCTATCGGACATTCAGTACTTC. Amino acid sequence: CASSQALSDIQYF.

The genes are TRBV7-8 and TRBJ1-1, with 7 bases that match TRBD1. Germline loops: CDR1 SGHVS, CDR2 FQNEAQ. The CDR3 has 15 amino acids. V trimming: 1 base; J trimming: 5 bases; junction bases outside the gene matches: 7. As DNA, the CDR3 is TGTGCCAGCAGCTTAGGGAATCAGGGGGGGACTGAAGCTTTCTTT. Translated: CASSLGNQGGTEAFF.

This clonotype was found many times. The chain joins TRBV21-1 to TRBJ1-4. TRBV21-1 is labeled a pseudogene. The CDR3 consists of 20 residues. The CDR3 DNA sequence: TGTGCCAGCAGCAAAGTAAAAGAGGTCCAAGGTCATGCAACTAATGAAAAACTGTTTTTT. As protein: CASSKVKEVQGHATNEKLFF.

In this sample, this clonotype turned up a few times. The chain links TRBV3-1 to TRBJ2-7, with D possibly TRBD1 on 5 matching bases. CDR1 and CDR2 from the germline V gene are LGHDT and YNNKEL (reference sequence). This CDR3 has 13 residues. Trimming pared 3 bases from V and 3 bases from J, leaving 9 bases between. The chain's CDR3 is CASSHRTSYEQYF. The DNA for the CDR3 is TGTGCCAGCAGCCACCGGACAAGCTACGAGCAGTACTTC.

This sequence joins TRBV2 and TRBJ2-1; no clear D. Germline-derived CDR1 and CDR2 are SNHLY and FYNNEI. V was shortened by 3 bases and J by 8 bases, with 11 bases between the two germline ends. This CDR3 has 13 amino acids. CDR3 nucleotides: TGTGCCAGCAGTGACCCCCCAAGTCATGAGCAGTTCTTC. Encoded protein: CASSDPPSHEQFF.

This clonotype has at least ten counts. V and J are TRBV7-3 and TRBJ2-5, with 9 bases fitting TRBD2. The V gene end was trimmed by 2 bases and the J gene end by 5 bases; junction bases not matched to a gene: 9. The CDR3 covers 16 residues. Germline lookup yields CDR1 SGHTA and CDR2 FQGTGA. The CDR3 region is CASSLSSSGGVETQYF. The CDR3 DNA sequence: TGTGCCAGCAGCTTATCGAGTAGCGGGGGCGTTGAGACCCAGTACTTC.

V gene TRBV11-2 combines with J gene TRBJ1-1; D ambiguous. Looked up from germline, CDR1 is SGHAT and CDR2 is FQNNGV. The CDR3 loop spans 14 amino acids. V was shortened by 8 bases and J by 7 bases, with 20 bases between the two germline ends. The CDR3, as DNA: TGTGCCAGCGAAATTCTGCAAAGAGAGCGTGAAGCTTTCTTT. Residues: CASEILQREREAFF.

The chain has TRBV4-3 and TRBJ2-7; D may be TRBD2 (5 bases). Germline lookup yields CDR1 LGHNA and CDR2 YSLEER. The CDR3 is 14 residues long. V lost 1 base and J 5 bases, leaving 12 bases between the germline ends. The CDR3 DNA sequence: TGCGCCAGCAGCCAAGGTACGGGAACCCACGAGCAGTACTTC. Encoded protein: CASSQGTGTHEQYF.

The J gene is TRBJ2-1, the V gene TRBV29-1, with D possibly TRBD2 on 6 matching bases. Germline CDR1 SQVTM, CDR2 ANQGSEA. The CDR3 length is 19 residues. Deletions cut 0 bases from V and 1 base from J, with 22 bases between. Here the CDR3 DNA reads TGCAGCGTTGAAGATCTAGGAATCCTTTCTGGGGGGTCCTACAATGAGCAGTTCTTC. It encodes CSVEDLGILSGGSYNEQFF.

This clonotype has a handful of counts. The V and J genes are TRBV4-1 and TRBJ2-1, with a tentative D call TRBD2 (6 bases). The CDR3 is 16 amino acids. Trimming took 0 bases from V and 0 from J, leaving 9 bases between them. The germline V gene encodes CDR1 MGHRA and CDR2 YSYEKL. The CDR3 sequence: CASSQDGLSSYNEQFF. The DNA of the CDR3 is TGCGCCAGCAGCCAAGACGGACTAAGCTCCTACAATGAGCAGTTCTTC.

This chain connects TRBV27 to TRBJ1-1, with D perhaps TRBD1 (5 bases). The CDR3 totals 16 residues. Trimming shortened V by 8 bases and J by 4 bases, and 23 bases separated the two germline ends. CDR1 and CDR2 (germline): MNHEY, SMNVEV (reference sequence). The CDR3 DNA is TGTGCCAGCTTGCCGTGGGGTGGGGGGGTAGGCACTGAAGCTTTCTTT. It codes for CASLPWGGGVGTEAFF.

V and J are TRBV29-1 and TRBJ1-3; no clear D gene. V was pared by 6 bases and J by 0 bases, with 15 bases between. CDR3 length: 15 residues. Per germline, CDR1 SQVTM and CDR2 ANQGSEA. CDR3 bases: TGCAGCGTGGGGTTCGACGAGAGCTCTGGAAACACCATATATTTT. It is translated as CSVGFDESSGNTIYF.

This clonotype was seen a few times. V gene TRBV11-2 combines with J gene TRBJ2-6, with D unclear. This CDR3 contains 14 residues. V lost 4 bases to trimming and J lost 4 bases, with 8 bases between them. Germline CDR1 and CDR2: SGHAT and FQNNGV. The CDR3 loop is CASSSHRGANVLTF. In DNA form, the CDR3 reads TGTGCCAGCAGCTCCCACCGAGGGGCCAACGTCCTGACTTTC.

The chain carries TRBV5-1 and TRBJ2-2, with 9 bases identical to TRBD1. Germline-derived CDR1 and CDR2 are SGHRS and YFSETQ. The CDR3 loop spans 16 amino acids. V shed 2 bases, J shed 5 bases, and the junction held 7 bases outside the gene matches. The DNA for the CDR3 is TGCGCCAGCAGCTTTACCGGGACAGGGTTAACCGGGGAGCTGTTTTTT. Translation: CASSFTGTGLTGELFF.

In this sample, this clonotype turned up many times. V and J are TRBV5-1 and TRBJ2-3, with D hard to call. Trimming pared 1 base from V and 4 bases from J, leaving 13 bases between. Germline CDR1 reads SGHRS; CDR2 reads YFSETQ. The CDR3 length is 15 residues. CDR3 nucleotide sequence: TGCGCCAGCAGCTTGCCCGCATCCTCGGCAGATACGCAGTATTTT. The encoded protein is CASSLPASSADTQYF.

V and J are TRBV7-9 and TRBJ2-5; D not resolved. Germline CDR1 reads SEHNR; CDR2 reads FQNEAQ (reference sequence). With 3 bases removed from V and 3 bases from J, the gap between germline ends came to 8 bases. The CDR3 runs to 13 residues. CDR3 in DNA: TGTGCCAGCAGCTTGCCGACGGAAGAGACCCAGTACTTC. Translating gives CASSLPTEETQYF.

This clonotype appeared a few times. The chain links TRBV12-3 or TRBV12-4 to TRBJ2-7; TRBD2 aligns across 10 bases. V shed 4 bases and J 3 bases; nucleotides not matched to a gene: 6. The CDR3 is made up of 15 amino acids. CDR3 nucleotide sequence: TGTGCCAGCAGTTCCCCGGGACTAGCGCTCTACGAGCAGTACTTC. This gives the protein CASSSPGLALYEQYF.

The CDR3 DNA is TGTGCCAGCAGCGGGGACAGGGAGTATTTCACCGGGGAGCTGTTTTTT. As protein: CASSGDREYFTGELFF. The gene calls are TRBV5-6 and TRBJ2-2; 9 bases match TRBD1. Unmatched junction bases numbered 8, after V lost 4 bases and J lost 4 bases. This CDR3 contains 16 residues. Germline V lookup: CDR1 SGHDT, CDR2 YYEEEE.

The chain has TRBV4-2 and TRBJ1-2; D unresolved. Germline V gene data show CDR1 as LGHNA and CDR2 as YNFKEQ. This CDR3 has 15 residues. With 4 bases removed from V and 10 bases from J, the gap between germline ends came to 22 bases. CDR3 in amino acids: CASSLSLGSVGDYTF. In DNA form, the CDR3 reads TGTGCCAGCAGCCTATCCCTCGGCAGTGTCGGTGACTACACCTTC.

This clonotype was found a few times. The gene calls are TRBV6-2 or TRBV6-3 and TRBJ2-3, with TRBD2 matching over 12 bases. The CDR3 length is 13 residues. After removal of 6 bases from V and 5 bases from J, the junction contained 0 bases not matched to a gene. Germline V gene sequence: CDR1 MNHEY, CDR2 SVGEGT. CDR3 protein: CASRGLAGDTQYF. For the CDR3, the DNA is TGTGCCAGCAGGGGACTAGCGGGAGATACGCAGTATTTT.

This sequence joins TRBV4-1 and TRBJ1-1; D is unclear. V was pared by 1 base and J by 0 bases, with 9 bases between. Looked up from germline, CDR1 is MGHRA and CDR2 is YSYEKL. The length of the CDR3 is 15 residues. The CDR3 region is CASSQVGLLNTEAFF. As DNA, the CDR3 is TGCGCCAGCAGCCAAGTGGGCCTGTTGAACACTGAAGCTTTCTTT.

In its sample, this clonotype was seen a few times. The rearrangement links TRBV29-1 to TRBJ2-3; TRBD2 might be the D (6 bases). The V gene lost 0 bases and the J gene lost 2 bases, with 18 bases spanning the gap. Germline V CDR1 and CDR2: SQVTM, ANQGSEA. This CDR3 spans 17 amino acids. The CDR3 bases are TGCAGCGTTGAAGATAGGAAGCTAGCGCAAATCACAGATACGCAGTATTTT. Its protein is CSVEDRKLAQITDTQYF.

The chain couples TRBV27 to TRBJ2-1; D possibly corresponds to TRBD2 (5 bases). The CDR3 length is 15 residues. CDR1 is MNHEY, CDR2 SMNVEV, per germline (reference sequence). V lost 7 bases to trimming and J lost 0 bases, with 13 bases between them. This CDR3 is CASTSGWSSYNEQFF. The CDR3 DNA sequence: TGTGCCAGCACTTCGGGATGGAGCTCCTACAATGAGCAGTTCTTC.